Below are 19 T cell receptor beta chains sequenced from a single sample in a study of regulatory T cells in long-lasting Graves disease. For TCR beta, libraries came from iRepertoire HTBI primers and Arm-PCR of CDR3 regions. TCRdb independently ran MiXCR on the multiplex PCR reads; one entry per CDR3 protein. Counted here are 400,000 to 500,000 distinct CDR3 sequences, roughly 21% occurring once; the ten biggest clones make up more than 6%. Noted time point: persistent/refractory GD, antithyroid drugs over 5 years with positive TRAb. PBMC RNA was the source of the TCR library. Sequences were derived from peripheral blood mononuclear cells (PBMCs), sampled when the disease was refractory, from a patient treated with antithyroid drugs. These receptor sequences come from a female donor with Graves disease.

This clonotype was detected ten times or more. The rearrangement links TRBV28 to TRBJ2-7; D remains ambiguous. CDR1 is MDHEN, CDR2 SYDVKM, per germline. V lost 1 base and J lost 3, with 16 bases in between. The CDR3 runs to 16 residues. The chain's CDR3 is CASSLLTELENYEQYF. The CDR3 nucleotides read TGTGCCAGCAGTTTATTAACGGAACTGGAAAACTACGAGCAGTACTTC. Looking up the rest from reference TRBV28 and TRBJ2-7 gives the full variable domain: DVKVTQSSRYLVKRTGEKVFLECVQDMDHENMFWYRQDPGLGLRLIYFSYDVKMKEKGDIPEGYSVSREKKERFSLILESASTNQTSMYLCASSLLTELENYEQYFGPGTRLTVT.

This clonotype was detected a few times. The DNA of the CDR3 is TGTGCCAGCTCCCCTAGACTAGCGGGAATCTACGAGCAGTACTTC. Its translation is CASSPRLAGIYEQYF. This rearrangement joins TRBV18 to TRBJ2-7, with TRBD2 matching 11 bases. The CDR3 spans 15 residues. Trimming cost V 6 bases and J 3 bases; bases outside gene matches: 7. Germline V gene sequence: CDR1 KGHSH, CDR2 LQKENI.

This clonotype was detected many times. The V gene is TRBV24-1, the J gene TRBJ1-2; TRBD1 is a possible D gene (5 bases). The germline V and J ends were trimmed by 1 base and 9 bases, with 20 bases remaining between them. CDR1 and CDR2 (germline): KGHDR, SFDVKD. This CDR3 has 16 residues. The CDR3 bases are TGTGCCACCAGTGATTTCGTTCCGTCGAGGGGTTGGCGCTACACCTTC. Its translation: CATSDFVPSRGWRYTF.

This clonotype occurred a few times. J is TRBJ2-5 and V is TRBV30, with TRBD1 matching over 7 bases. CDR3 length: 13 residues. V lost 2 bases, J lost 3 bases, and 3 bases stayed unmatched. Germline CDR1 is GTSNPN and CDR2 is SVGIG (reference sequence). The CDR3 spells CAWSLQGEETQYF. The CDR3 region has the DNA TGTGCCTGGAGTCTGCAGGGGGAAGAGACCCAGTACTTC. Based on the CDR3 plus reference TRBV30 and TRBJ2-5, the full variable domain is SQTIHQWPATLVQPVGSPLSLECTVEGTSNPNLYWYRQAAGRGLQLLFYSVGIGQISSEVPQNLSASRPQDRQFILSSKKLLLSDSGFYLCAWSLQGEETQYFGPGTRLLVL.

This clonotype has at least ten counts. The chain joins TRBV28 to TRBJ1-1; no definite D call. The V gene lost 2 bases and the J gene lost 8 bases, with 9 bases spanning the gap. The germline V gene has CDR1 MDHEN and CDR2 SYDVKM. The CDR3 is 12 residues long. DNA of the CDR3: TGTGCCAGCAGTTTAAGCCGAGCGGAAGCTTTCTTT. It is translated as CASSLSRAEAFF.

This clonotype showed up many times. The chain's CDR3 is CASRGLGQGKAYEQYF. The DNA for the CDR3 is TGTGCCAGCAGGGGGCTGGGACAGGGAAAGGCCTACGAGCAGTACTTC. The rearrangement uses TRBV12-3 or TRBV12-4 and TRBJ2-7; TRBD1 aligns across 9 bases. This CDR3 is 16 amino acids long. V lost 6 bases, J lost 2 bases, and 11 bases stayed unmatched.

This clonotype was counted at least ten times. The CDR3 DNA follows: TGTGCCAGCAGTGATTTTGGGCTGAACTATGGCTACACCTTC. Translation gives CASSDFGLNYGYTF. The genes are TRBV28 and TRBJ1-2, with unresolved D. V was shortened by 5 bases and J by 2 bases, with 12 bases between the two germline ends. Germline lookup yields CDR1 MDHEN and CDR2 SYDVKM. CDR3 length: 14 residues.

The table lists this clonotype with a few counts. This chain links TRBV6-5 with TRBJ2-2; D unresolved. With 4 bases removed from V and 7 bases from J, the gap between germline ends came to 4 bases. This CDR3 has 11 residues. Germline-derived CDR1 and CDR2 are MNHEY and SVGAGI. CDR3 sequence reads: CASSSRGELFF. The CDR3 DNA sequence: TGTGCCAGCAGTTCGCGCGGGGAGCTGTTTTTT.

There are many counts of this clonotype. The CDR3 DNA is TGTGCCAGCAGTTTCCTGGGGGAGTCTGGGCAGTACTTC. Protein sequence: CASSFLGESGQYF. The V gene is TRBV12-3 or TRBV12-4, the J gene TRBJ2-7, with D perhaps being TRBD1 or TRBD2 (5 bases each). V lost 3 bases to trimming and J lost 9 bases, with 15 bases between them. The CDR3 totals 13 residues.

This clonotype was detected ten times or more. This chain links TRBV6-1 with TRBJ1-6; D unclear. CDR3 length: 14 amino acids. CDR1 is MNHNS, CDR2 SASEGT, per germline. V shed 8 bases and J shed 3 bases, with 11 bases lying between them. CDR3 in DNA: TGTGCCAGCCTACACGAGATCTATAATTCACCCCTCCACTTT. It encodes CASLHEIYNSPLHF.

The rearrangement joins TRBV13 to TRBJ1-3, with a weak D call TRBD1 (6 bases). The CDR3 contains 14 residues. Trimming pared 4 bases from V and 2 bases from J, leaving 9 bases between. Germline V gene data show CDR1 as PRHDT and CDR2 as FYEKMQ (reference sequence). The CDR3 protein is CASSWGQAGNTIYF. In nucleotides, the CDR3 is TGTGCCAGCAGCTGGGGACAAGCTGGAAACACCATATATTTT.

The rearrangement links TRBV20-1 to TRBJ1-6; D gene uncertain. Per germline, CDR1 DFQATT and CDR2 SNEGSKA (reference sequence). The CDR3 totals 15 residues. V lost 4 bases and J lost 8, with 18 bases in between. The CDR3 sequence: CSAIPPGITDSPLHF. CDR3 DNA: TGCAGTGCTATTCCCCCTGGGATTACGGATTCACCCCTCCACTTT.

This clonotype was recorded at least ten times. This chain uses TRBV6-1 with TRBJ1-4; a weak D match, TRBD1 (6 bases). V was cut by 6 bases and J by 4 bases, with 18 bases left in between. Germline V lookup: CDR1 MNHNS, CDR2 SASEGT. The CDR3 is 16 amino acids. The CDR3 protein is CASSPPVGARNEKLFF. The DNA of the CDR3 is TGTGCCAGCAGCCCCCCCGTGGGGGCTCGTAATGAAAAACTGTTTTTT.

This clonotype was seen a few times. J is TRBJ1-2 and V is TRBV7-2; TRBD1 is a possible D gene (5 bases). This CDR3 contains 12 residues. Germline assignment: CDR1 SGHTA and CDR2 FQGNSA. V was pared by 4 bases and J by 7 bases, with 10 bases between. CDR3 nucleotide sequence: TGTGCCAGCAGCTCATACGGGGGTGGCTACACCTTC. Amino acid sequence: CASSSYGGGYTF.

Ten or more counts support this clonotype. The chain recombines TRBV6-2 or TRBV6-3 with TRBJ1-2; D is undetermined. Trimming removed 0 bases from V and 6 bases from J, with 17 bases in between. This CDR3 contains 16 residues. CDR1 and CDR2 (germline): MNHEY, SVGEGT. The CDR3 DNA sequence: TGTGCCAGCAGTTACTCGAGTCGCAGGAGCCTAGATGGCTACACCTTC. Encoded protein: CASSYSSRRSLDGYTF.

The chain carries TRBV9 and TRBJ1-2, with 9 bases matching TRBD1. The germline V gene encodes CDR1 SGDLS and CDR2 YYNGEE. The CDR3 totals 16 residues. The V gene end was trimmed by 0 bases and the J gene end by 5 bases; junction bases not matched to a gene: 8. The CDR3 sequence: CASSVEWGTGSYGYTF. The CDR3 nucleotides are TGTGCCAGCAGCGTAGAATGGGGGACAGGGTCTTATGGCTACACCTTC.

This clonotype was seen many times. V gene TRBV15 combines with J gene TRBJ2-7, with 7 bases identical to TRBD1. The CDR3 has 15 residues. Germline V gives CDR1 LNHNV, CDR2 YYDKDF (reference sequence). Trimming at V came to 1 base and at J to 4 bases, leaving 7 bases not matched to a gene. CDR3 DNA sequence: TGTGCCACCAGCAGAGCCAGGGACAGTTTTTACGAGCAGTACTTC. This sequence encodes CATSRARDSFYEQYF.

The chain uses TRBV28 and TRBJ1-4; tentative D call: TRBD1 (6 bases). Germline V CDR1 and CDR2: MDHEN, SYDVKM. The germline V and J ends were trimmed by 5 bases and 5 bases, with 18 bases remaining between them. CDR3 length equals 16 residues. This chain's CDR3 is CASSPYPGALNEKLFF. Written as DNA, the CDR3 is TGTGCCAGCAGTCCGTACCCAGGGGCTTTGAATGAAAAACTGTTTTTT.

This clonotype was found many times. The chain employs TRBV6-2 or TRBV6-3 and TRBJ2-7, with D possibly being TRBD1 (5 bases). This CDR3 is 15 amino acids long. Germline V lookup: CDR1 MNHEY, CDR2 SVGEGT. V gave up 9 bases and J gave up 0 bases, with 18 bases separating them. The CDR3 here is CASIRARASSYEQYF. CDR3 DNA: TGTGCCAGTATTCGTGCCAGGGCGAGCTCCTACGAGCAGTACTTC.